The T cell receptor (beta chain) described here comes from a study of T cell responses to AZD1222 COVID-19 vaccine. Study overall: Analysis merged second doses at about 4 or about 12 weeks.

Repertoires were generated with immunoSEQ multiplex PCR, while TCRdb's copy carries only in-frame clones and drops some. Seen here are more than 85,000 clones, 91% observed once, and the top ten hold around 7%. Comments on this clone: The antigen is unknown.

With 3 bases removed from V and 4 bases from J, the gap between germline ends came to 11 bases. The CDR3 length is 14 residues. Germline CDR1 SGHTA, CDR2 FQGTGA. Study-level findings and limits: Nearly half of spike-specific TCRs reportedly target unmutated variant regions. Vaccine-associated CD4 TCRs ranged over spike, dominating at 160-218 and 743-854. Increases in Spike-specific TCR breadth and depth were seen after two AZD1222 doses.

Sequencing used peripheral blood, obtained on day 0 of AZD1222 vaccination. This TCR was sampled from an adult in good health. The gene calls are TRBV7-3 and TRBJ2-3; D not resolved. The chain's CDR3 is CASSLSSGADTQYF. In DNA form, the CDR3 reads TGTGCCAGCAGCTTGAGTTCTGGGGCAGATACGCAGTATTTT. The whole variable domain, filled in from reference TRBV7-3 and TRBJ2-3, reads GAGVSQTPSNKVTEKGKYVELRCDPISGHTALYWYRQSLGQGPEFLIYFQGTGAADDSGLPNDRFFAVRPEGSVSTLKIQRTERGDSAVYLCASSLSSGADTQYFGPGTRLTVL.